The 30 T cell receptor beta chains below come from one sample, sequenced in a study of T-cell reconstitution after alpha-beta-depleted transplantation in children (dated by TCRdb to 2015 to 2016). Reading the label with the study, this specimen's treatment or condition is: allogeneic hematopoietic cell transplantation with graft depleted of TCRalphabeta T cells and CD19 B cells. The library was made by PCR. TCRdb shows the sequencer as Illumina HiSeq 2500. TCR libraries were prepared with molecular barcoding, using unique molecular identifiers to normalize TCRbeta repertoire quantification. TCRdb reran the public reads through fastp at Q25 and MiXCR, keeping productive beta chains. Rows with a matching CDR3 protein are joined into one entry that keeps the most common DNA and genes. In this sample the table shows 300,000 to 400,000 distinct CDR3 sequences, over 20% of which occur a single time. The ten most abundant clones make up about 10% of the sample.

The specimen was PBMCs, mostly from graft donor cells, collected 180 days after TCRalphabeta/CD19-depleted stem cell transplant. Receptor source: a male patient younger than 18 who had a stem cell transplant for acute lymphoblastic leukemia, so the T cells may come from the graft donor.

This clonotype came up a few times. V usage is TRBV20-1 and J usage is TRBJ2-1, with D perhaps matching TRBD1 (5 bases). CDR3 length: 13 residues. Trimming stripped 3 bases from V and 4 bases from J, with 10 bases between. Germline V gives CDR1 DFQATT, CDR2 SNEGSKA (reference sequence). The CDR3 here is CSASRGPYNEQFF. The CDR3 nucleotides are TGCAGTGCTAGTAGGGGCCCTTACAATGAGCAGTTCTTC.

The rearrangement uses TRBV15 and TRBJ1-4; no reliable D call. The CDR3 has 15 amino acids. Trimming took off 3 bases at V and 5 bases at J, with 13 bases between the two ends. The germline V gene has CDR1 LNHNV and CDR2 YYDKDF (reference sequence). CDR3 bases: TGTGCCACCAGCAGGGATAGGGCCGGAAATGAAAAACTGTTTTTT. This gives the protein CATSRDRAGNEKLFF.

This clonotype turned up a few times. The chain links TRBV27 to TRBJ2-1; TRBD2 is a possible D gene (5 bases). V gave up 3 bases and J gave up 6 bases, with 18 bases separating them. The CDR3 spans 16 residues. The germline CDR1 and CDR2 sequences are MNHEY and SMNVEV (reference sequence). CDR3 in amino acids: CASSLESGPIVNEQFF. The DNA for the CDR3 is TGTGCCAGCAGTTTGGAGAGCGGCCCCATCGTCAATGAGCAGTTCTTC.

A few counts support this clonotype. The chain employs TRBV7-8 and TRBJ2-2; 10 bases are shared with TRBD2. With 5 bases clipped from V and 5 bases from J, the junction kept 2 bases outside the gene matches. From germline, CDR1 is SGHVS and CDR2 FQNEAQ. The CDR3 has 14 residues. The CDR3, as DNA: TGTGCCAGCAGCATACTAGCGGGAACCGGGGAGCTGTTTTTT. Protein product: CASSILAGTGELFF.

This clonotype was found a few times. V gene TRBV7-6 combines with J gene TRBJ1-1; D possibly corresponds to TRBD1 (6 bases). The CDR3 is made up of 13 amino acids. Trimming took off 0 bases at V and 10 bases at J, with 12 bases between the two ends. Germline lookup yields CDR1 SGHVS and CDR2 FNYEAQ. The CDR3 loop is CASSLAGTQGAFF. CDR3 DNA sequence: TGTGCCAGCAGCTTAGCGGGGACACAAGGAGCTTTCTTT.

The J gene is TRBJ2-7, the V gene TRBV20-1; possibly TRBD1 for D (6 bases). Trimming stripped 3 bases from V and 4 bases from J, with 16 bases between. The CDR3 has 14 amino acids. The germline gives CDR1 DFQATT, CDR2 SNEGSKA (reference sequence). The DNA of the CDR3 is TGCAGTGCTAGCAAGGCAGGGGTTACGTACGAGCAGTACTTC. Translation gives CSASKAGVTYEQYF.

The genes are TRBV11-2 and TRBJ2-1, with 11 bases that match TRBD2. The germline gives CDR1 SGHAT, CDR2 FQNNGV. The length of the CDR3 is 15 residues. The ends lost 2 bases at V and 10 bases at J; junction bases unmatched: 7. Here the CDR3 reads CASSLFLAGGEEQFF. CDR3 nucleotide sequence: TGTGCCAGCAGCTTATTCCTAGCGGGAGGTGAAGAGCAGTTCTTC.

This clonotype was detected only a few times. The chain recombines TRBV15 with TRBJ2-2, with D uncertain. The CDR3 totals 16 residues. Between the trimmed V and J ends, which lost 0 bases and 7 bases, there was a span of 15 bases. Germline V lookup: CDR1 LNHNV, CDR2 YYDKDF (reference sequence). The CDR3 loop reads CATSREARTLGGELFF. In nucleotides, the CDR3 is TGTGCCACCAGCAGAGAGGCGAGGACCCTCGGCGGGGAGCTGTTTTTT.

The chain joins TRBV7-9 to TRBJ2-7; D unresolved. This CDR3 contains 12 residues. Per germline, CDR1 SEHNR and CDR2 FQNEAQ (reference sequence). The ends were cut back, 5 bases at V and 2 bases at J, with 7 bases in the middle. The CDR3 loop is CASSPTPYEQYF. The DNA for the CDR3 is TGTGCCAGCAGCCCGACCCCCTACGAGCAGTACTTC.

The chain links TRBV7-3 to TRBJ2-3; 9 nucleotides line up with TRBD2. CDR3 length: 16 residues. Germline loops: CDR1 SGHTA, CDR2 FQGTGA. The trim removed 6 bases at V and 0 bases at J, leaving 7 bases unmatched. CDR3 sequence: CASRLGAGGSTDTQYF. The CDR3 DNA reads TGTGCCAGCAGATTAGGGGCGGGAGGGAGCACAGATACGCAGTATTTT.

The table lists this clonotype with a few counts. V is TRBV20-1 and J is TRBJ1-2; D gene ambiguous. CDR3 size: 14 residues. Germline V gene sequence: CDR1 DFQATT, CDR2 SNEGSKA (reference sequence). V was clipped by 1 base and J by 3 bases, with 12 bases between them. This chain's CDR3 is CSARVITEDYGYTF. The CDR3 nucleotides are TGCAGTGCTAGAGTTATTACAGAGGACTATGGCTACACCTTC.

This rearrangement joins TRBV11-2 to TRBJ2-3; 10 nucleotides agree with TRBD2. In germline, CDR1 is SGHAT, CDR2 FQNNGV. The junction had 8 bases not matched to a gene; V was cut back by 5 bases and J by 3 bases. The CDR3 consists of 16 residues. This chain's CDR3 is CASSTSGLASTDTQYF. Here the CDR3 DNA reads TGTGCCAGCAGCACCTCGGGACTAGCGAGTACAGATACGCAGTATTTT.

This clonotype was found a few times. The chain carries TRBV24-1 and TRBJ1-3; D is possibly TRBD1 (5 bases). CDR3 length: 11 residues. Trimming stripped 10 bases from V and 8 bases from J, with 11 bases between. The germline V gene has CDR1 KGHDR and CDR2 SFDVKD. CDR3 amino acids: CATQEGHTIYF. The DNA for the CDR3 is TGTGCCACGCAGGAGGGACACACCATATATTTT.

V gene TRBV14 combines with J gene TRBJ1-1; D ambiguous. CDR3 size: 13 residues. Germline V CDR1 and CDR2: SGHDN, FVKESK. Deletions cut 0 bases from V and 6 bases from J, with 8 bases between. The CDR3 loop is CASSQDRRAEAFF. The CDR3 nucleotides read TGTGCCAGCAGCCAAGATAGAAGAGCTGAAGCTTTCTTT.

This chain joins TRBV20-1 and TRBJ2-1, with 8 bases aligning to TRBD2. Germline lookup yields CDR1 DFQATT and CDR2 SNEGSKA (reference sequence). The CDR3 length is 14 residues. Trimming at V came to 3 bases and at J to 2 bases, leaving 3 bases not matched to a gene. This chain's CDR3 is CSARSGRPYNEQFF. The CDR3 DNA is TGCAGTGCTAGGAGCGGGAGACCCTACAATGAGCAGTTCTTC.

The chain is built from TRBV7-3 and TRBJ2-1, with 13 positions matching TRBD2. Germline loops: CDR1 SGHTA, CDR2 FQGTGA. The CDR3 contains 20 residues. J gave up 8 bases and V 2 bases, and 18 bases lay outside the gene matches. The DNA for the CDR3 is TGTGCCAGCAGCTTACGGGGATCACTAGCGGGAGGGCGGGTGGACCATGAGCAGTTCTTC. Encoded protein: CASSLRGSLAGGRVDHEQFF.

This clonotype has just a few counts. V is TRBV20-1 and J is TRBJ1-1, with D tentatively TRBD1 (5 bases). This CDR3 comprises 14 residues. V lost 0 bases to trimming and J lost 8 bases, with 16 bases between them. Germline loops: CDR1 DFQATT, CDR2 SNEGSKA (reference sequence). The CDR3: CSARDPVGEQEAFF. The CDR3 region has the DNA TGCAGTGCTAGAGATCCGGTAGGGGAGCAGGAAGCTTTCTTT.

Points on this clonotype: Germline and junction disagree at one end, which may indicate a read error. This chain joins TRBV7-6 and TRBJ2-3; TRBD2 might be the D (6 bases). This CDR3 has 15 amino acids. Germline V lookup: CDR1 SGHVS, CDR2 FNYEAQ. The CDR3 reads CASSLAYSSTDTQYF. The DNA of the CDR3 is TGTGCCAGCAGCCTAGCGTACAGTAGCACAGATACGCAGTATTTT.

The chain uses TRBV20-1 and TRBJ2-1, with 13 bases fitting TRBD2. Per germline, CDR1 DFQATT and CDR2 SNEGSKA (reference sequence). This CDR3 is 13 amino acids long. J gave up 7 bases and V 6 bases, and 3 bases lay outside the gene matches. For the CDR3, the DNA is TGCAGTGCCCGGACTAGCGGGAGTAATGAGCAGTTCTTC. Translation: CSARTSGSNEQFF.

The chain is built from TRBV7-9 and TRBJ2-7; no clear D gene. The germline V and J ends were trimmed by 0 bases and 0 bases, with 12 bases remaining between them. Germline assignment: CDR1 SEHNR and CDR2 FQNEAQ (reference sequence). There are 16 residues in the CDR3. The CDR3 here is CASSLASRGFSYEQYF. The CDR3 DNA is TGTGCCAGCAGCTTAGCGAGTCGCGGTTTCTCCTACGAGCAGTACTTC.

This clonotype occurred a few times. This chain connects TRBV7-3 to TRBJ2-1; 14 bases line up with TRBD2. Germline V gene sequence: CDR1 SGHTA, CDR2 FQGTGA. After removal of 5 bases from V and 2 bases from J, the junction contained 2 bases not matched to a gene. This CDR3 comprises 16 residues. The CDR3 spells CASSQGLAGAYNEQFF. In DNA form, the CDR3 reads TGTGCCAGCAGCCAGGGACTAGCGGGAGCCTACAATGAGCAGTTCTTC.

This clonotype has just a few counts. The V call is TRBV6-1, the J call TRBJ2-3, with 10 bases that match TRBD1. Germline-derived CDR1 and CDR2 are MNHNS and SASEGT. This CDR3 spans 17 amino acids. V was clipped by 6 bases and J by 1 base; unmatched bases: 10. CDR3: CASRLFRDRGGTDTQYF. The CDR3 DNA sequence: TGTGCCAGCAGACTATTCCGGGACAGGGGTGGCACAGATACGCAGTATTTT.

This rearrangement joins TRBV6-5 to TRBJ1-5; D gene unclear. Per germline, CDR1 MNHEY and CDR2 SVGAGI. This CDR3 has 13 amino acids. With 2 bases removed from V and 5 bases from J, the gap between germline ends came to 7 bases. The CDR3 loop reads CASSYRTHQPQHF. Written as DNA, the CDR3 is TGTGCCAGCAGTTACCGGACCCATCAGCCCCAGCATTTT.

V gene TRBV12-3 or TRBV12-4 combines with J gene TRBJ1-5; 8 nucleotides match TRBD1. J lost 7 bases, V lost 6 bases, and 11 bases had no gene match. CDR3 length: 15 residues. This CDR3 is CASSLADRGGQPQHF. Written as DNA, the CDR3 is TGTGCCAGCAGCCTAGCCGACAGGGGTGGCCAGCCCCAGCATTTT.

Here the CDR3 DNA reads TGTGCCAGCAGTTATCCGGGAGATCAGAACGAGCAGTACTTC. This codes for CASSYPGDQNEQYF. The J gene is TRBJ2-7, the V gene TRBV6-5; a weak D match, TRBD2 (6 bases). Germline CDR1 MNHEY, CDR2 SVGAGI. The CDR3 is 14 residues long. With 3 bases removed from V and 5 bases from J, the gap between germline ends came to 14 bases.

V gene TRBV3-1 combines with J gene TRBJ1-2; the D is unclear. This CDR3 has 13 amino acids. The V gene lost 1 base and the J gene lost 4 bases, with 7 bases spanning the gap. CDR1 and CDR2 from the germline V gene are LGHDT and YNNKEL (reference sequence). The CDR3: CASSQGLTYGYTF. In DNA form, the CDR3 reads TGTGCCAGCAGCCAAGGGCTTACCTATGGCTACACCTTC.

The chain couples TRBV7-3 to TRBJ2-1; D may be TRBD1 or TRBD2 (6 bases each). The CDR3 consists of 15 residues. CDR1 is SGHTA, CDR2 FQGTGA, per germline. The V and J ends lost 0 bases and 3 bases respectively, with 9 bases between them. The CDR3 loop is CASSLTRDNYNEQFF. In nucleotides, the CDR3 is TGTGCCAGCAGCTTAACGCGGGACAACTACAATGAGCAGTTCTTC.

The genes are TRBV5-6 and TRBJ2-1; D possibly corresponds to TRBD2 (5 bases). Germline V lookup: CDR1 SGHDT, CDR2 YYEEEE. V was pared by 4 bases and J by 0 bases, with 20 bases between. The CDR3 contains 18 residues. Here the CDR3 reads CASSPHPQLRGSYNEQFF. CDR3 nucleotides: TGTGCCAGCAGCCCACACCCCCAGCTTCGGGGCTCCTACAATGAGCAGTTCTTC.

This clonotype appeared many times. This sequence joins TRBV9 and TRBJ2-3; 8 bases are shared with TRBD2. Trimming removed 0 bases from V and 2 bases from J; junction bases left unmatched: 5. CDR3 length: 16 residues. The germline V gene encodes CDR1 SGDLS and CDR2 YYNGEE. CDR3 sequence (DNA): TGTGCCAGCAGCGTAGTGGAGCGGGGGTACACAGATACGCAGTATTTT. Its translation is CASSVVERGYTDTQYF. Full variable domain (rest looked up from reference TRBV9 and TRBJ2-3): DSGVTQTPKHLITATGQRVTLRCSPRSGDLSVYWYQQSLDQGLQFLIQYYNGEERAKGNILERFSAQQFPDLHSELNLSSLELGDSALYFCASSVVERGYTDTQYFGPGTRLTVL.

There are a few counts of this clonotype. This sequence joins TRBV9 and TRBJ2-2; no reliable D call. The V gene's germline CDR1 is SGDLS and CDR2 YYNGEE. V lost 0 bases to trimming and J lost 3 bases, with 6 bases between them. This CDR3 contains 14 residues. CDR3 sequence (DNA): TGTGCCAGCAGCGTAGATGGGGACACCGGGGAGCTGTTTTTT. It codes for CASSVDGDTGELFF.